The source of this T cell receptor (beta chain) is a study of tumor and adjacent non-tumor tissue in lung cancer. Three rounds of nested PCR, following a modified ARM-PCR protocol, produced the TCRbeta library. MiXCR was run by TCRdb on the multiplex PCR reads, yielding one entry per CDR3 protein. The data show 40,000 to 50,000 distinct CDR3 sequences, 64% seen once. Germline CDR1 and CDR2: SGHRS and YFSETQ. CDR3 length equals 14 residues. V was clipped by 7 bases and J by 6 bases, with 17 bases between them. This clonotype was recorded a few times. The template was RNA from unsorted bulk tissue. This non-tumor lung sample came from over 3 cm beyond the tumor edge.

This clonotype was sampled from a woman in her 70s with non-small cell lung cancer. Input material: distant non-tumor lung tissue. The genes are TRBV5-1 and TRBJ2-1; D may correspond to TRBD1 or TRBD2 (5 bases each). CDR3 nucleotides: TGCGCCAGCTACCCGGGACCCCGCGCCAATGAGCAGTTCTTC. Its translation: CASYPGPRANEQFF.